These 7 T cell receptor beta chains were all obtained from the same sample, sequenced in a study of blood T cells in healthy people across ages. Sample-barcoded 5' priming and a J-beta primer mix drove a second PCR of 7 to 11 cycles. TCRdb re-analysed the 5' RACE reads in MiXCR, keeping a single row per CDR3 protein. The repertoire holds around 1,800,000 distinct CDR3 sequences, with about 39% as singletons. The material sequenced was blood. These receptors all come from a human donor in good health.

This rearrangement joins TRBV18 to TRBJ2-4; D is uncertain. The DNA matches TRBJ2-5 better at its end, which makes the J call doubtful. CDR3 length equals 14 residues. Germline values: CDR1 KGHSH, CDR2 LQKENI. The CDR3 DNA reads as TGTGCCAGCTCACCAGTCGCACTAAAAGAGACCCAGTACTTC. Translated, it gives CASSPVALKETQYF.

This clonotype showed up just a few times. The rearrangement links TRBV4-1 to TRBJ2-1, with a possible D match to TRBD1 (5 bases). CDR1 is MGHRA, CDR2 YSYEKL, per germline. Trimming removed 1 base from V and 4 bases from J, with 11 bases in between. CDR3 length: 15 residues. For the CDR3, the DNA is TGCGCCAGCAGCCAAGGTGAACAGGTGTACAATGAGCAGTTCTTC. This encodes CASSQGEQVYNEQFF.

Only a few counts were recorded for this clonotype. V is TRBV28 and J is TRBJ1-1; no reliable D call. CDR1 is MDHEN and CDR2 is SYDVKM in the germline V gene. The CDR3 consists of 13 residues. V was shortened by 8 bases and J by 5 bases, with 15 bases between the two germline ends. Here the CDR3 reads CASPNPGRTEAFF. As DNA, the CDR3 is TGTGCCAGCCCGAACCCTGGAAGGACTGAAGCTTTCTTT.

The V call is TRBV5-1, the J call TRBJ2-5; 8 bases map to TRBD1. The V gene's germline CDR1 is SGHRS and CDR2 YFSETQ. V was pared by 4 bases and J by 7 bases, with 9 bases of the junction left unmatched. CDR3 length equals 14 residues. The DNA of the CDR3 is TGCGCCAGCAGCAACGGGACAGGAGGGGGGACCCAGTACTTC. Amino acid sequence: CASSNGTGGGTQYF.

The genes are TRBV7-2 and TRBJ2-3; TRBD2 matches at 9 bases. Germline CDR1 and CDR2: SGHTA and FQGNSA. The CDR3 is 15 amino acids. Unmatched junction bases numbered 10, after V lost 8 bases and J lost 4 bases. The CDR3 loop is CASCPKRGVADTQYF. In DNA, the CDR3 is TGTGCCAGCTGCCCGAAGCGGGGGGTGGCAGATACGCAGTATTTT.

The rearrangement uses TRBV11-3 and TRBJ2-7; D is unclear. Gene TRBJ2-5 matches the end of the DNA better, so the J call may be wrong. This CDR3 comprises 13 residues. The germline gives CDR1 SGHNT, CDR2 YENEEA. The CDR3 here is CASSSINEGTQYF. The CDR3 DNA reads TGTGCCAGCAGCTCGATCAATGAAGGGACCCAGTACTTC.

The CDR3 region has the DNA TGCAGTGCCCTAGCGGGGACCACTCAAGAGACCCAGTACTTC. This gives the protein CSALAGTTQETQYF. The chain is built from TRBV20-1 and TRBJ2-5, with TRBD2 matching over 9 bases. The CDR3 runs 14 residues. Per the germline V gene, CDR1 is DFQATT and CDR2 is SNEGSKA (reference sequence). V was clipped by 6 bases and J by 2 bases; unmatched bases: 7.